This T cell receptor beta chain was sequenced in a study of shared clonotypes between healthy human individuals. Study-wide background: Researchers assigned three CD4 naive, three CD4 memory, two CD8 naive and one CD8 memory plate to each donor. Broader study findings: Only blood samples were collected, and tissue repertoires likely differ. The donor pool, a small one, limited the genetic and exposure-history diversity represented. Generation probabilities were higher for clonotypes shared across all four sorted-subset donors than for unshared ones.

Measured with immunoSEQ multiplex PCR; TCRdb has only the in-frame clones, and not every one. Here the sample spans about 2 million clones, roughly 95% being singletons. Turning to this clone: Its antigen is not known.

The germline gives CDR1 MNHEY, CDR2 SMNVEV (reference sequence). There are 14 residues in the CDR3. V trimming: 3 bases; J trimming: 11 bases; junction bases outside the gene matches: 6. This sequence was found in a young man in good health. Sequenced sample: naive CD4+ T cells sorted from blood. As to subset: CD45RA+ positively selected. This rearrangement joins TRBV27 to TRBJ1-6; 8 nucleotides align to TRBD1. The CDR3 protein is CASSFGQGLAPLHF. The CDR3 DNA follows: TGTGCCAGCAGTTTTGGACAGGGTCTAGCACCCCTCCACTTT.